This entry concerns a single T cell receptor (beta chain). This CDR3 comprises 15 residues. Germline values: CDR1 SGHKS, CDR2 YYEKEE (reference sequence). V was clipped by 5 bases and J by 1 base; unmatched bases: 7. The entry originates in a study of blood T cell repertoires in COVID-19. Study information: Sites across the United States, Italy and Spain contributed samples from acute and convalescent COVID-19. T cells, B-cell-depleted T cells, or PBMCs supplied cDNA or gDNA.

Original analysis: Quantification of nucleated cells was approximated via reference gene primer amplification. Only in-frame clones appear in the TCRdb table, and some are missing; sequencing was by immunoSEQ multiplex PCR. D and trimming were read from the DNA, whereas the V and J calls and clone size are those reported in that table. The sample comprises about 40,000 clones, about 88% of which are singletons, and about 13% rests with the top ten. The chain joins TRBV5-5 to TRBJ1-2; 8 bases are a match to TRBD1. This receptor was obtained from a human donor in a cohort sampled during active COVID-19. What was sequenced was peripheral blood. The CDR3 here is CASSPTGGRNYGYTF. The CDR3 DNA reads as TGTGCCAGCAGTCCTACAGGGGGTCGTAACTATGGCTACACCTTC. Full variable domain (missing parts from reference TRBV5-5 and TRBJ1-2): DAGVTQSPTHLIKTRGQQVTLRCSPISGHKSVSWYQQVLGQGPQFIFQYYEKEERGRGNFPDRFSARQFPNYSSELNVNALLLGDSALYLCASSPTGGRNYGYTFGSGTRLTVV.